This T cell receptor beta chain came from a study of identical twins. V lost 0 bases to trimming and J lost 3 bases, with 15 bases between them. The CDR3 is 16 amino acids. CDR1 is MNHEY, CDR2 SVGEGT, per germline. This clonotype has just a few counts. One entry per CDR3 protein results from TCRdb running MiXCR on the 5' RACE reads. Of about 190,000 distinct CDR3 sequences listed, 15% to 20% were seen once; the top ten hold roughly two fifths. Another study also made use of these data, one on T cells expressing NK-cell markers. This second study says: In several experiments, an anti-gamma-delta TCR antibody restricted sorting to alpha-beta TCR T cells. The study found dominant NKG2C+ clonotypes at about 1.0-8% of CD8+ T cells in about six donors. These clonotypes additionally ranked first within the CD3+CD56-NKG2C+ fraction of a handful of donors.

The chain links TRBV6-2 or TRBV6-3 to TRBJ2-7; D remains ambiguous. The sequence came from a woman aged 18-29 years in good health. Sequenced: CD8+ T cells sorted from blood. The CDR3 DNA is TGTGCCAGCAGTTACTCTCGCAGCCTAGAGCTCTACGAGCAGTACTTC. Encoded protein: CASSYSRSLELYEQYF.